The 4 T cell receptor beta chains presented below share a single source sample, sequenced in a study of radiotherapy plus CTLA-4 blockade in lung cancer. Sequencing was performed with immunoSEQ multiplex PCR; in TCRdb, only in-frame clones are kept and a portion is missing. The sample contains about 77,000 clones, roughly 74% of which appear only once. Sequencing was performed on peripheral blood, taken from a patient treated with radiotherapy plus ipilimumab. The receptors stem from a human donor with non-small cell lung cancer whose response to radiotherapy plus ipilimumab could not be evaluated.

The count of this clone is one. The gene calls are TRBV5-4 and TRBJ2-5; perhaps TRBD1 as D (7 bases). The CDR3 consists of 15 residues. The V end was cut by 4 bases, the J end by 5 bases, with 18 bases between. Germline CDR1 is SGHNT and CDR2 is YYREEE (reference sequence). The CDR3 protein is CASSPSQGRLETQYF. The CDR3 DNA is TGTGCCAGCAGCCCCTCACAGGGGAGGTTGGAGACCCAGTACTTC. The full variable domain, its missing parts supplied by reference TRBV5-4 and TRBJ2-5, is ETGVTQSPTHLIKTRGQQVTLRCSSQSGHNTVSWYQQALGQGPQFIFQYYREEENGRGNFPPRFSGLQFPNYSSELNVNALELDDSALYLCASSPSQGRLETQYFGPGTRLLVL.

The V and J genes are TRBV11-3 and TRBJ2-1; maybe TRBD2 (6 bases). Germline lookup yields CDR1 SGHNT and CDR2 YENEEA. This CDR3 region has 14 residues. The germline V and J ends were trimmed by 8 bases and 1 base, with 12 bases remaining between them. The CDR3 DNA sequence: TGTGCCAGCGTCCCGGGGGTTTCCTACAATGAGCAGTTCTTC. It translates to CASVPGVSYNEQFF.

This clone was picked up a small number of times. The rearrangement uses TRBV19 and TRBJ1-5; D gene uncertain. CDR1 is LNHDA, CDR2 SQIVND, per germline (reference sequence). The germline V and J ends were trimmed by 6 bases and 0 bases, with 15 bases remaining between them. The CDR3 spans 16 residues. Here the CDR3 DNA reads TGTGCCAGTAGGGACTTCTGGAAGGATAGCAATCAGCCCCAGCATTTT. It codes for CASRDFWKDSNQPQHF.

The table lists this clone with a count of one. The chain links TRBV5-6 to TRBJ1-1; D perhaps matches TRBD1 (6 bases). The CDR3 is 12 residues long. V was pared by 4 bases and J by 3 bases, with 7 bases between. Germline V CDR1 and CDR2: SGHDT, YYEEEE. This CDR3 reads CASSPGDTEAFF. In nucleotides, the CDR3 is TGTGCCAGCAGCCCAGGGGACACTGAAGCTTTCTTT.